This TCR beta chain comes out of a study of control samples from healthy donors and cancer patients. In its sample, this clone was seen once. The method was immunoSEQ multiplex PCR; TCRdb's version includes in-frame clones alone and lacks a portion of them. The repertoire holds roughly 180,000 clones, with around 92% as singletons. CDR3 length equals 15 residues. CDR1 SNHLY and CDR2 FYNNEI come from the germline V gene. Trimming cost V 8 bases and J 1 base, with 17 bases left between them. This receptor was identified in a woman between 40 and 50 years old in good health. This chain links TRBV2 with TRBJ1-1; a weak D match, TRBD1 (6 bases). Sequenced sample: blood. This chain's CDR3 is CASSVRGESNTEAFF. The CDR3 DNA reads TGTGCCAGCTCCGTGAGGGGGGAATCGAACACTGAAGCTTTCTTT.